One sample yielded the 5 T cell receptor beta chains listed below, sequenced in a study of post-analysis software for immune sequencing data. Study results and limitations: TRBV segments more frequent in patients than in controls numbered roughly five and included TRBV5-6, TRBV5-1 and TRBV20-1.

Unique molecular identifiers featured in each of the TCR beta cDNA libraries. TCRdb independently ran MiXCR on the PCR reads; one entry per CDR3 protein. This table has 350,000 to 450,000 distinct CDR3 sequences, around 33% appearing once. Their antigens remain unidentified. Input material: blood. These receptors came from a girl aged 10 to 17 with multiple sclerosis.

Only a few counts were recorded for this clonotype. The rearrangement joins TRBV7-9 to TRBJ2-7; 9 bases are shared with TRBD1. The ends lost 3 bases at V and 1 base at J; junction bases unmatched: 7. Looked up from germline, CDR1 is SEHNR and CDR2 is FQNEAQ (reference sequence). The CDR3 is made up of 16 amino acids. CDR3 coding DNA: TGTGCCAGCAGCTTCGGACAGGGGACTAATTCCTACGAGCAGTACTTC. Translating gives CASSFGQGTNSYEQYF.

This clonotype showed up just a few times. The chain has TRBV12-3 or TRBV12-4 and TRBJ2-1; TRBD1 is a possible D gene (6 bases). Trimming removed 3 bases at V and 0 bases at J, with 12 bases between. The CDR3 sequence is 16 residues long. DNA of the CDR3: TGTGCCAGCAGTTTCCAACAGGGAATCTCCTACAATGAGCAGTTCTTC. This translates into CASSFQQGISYNEQFF.

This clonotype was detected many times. The CDR3 spells CASSPDGTSFYEQYF. The CDR3 DNA is TGTGCCAGCAGCCCGGACGGGACATCTTTCTACGAGCAGTACTTC. V and J are TRBV3-1 and TRBJ2-7; possibly TRBD1 for D (6 bases). Deletions cut 4 bases from V and 3 bases from J, with 16 bases between. The CDR3 has 15 amino acids. Germline CDR1 LGHDT, CDR2 YNNKEL (reference sequence).

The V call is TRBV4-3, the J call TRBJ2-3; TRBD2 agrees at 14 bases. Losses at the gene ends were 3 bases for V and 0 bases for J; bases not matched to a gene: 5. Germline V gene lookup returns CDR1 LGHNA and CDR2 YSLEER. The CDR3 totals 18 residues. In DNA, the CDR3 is TGCGCCAGCAGCCAGGGACTAGCGGGGGCAACTAGCACAGATACGCAGTATTTT. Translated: CASSQGLAGATSTDTQYF.

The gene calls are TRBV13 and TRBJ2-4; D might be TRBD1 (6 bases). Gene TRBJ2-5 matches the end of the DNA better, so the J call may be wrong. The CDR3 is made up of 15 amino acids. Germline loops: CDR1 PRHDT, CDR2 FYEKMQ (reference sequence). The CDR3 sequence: CASSLESDRMETQYF. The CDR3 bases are TGTGCCAGCAGCTTAGAAAGCGACAGGATGGAGACCCAGTACTTC.